The source of this T cell receptor beta chain is a study of PD-L1 blockade in urothelial cancer. Time point given: peripheral blood 6 weeks after treatment start. Every PCR was spiked with synthetic TCR analog templates. The repertoire was sequenced with immunoSEQ multiplex PCR; TCRdb's copy has only in-frame clones and lacks some. The sample lists 90,000 to 130,000 clones; under 95% were seen once. The CDR3 consists of 14 residues. V lost 5 bases to trimming and J lost 4 bases, with 12 bases between them. CDR1 is MNHNY and CDR2 is SVGAGI in the germline V gene (reference sequence). This sequence was found in a man aged 60-69 years with urothelial cancer. This chain connects TRBV6-6 to TRBJ2-1; a possible D gene is TRBD2 (6 bases). Here the sequenced sample was PBMCs, taken around atezolizumab (anti-PD-L1) treatment. The CDR3 region has the DNA TGTGCCAGCAGTCTTCGAAGCGGGTACAATGAGCAGTTCTTC. Its translation is CASSLRSGYNEQFF.